This T cell receptor (beta chain) appears in the sequencing data of a study of shared clonotypes between healthy human individuals. Overall study results and limits: The genetic and exposure-history diversity represented was limited by few donors.

Germline values: CDR1 SGHRS, CDR2 YFSETQ. The CDR3 covers 15 residues. V was shortened by 4 bases and J by 5 bases, with 18 bases between the two germline ends. As regards this clone: The antigen is undetermined.

The assay ran at deep level. The repertoire was sequenced with immunoSEQ multiplex PCR; TCRdb's copy has only in-frame clones and lacks some. The sample consists of approximately 1.5 million clones, approximately 98% of them appearing once. Sequencing was done on a sample of naive CD4+ T cells sorted from blood. Subset: CD45RA+ positively selected. The chain joins TRBV5-1 to TRBJ2-5, with D perhaps assigned TRBD1 or TRBD2 (5 bases each). The sequence derives from a man aged 25-45 years in good health. The CDR3 nucleotides are TGCGCCAGCAGCCCTGGGACGGCCCTTGGGGAGACCCAGTACTTC. Translation gives CASSPGTALGETQYF.